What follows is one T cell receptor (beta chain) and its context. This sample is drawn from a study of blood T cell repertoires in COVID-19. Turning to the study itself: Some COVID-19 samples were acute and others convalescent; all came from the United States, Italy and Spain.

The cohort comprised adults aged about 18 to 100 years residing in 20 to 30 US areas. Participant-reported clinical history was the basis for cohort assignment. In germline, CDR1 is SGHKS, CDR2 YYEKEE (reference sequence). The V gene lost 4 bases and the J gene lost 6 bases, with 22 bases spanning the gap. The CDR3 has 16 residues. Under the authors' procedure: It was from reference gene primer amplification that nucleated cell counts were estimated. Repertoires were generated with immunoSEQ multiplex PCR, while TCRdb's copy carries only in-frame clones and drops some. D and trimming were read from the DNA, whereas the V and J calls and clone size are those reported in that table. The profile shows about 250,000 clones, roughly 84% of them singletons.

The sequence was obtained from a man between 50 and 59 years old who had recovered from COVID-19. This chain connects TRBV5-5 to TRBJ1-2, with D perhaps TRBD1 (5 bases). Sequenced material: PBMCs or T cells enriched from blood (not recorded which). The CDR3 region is CASSAGPNPIRDGYTF. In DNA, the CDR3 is TGTGCCAGCAGCGCAGGGCCCAACCCAATTCGTGATGGCTACACCTTC.